This TCR beta chain appears in the sequencing data of a study of shared clonotypes between healthy human individuals. Method: immunoSEQ multiplex PCR; TCRdb's copy keeps in-frame clones and lacks some. The sample lists about 580,000 clones, more than 95% occurring once. The CDR3 runs 11 residues. Germline CDR1 is MNHEY and CDR2 is SMNVEV (reference sequence). V lost 6 bases to trimming and J lost 6 bases, with 6 bases between them. Remarks on this clone: Other DNA sequences of this sample code for an identical CDR3.

Naive CD8 populations comprised CD45RO-negative cells positively selected for CCR7, excluding terminally differentiated effector memory CD45RA+ cells. The genes are TRBV27 and TRBJ2-1, with TRBD2 as a possible D gene (5 bases). This TCR came from a man aged 30-40 years in good health. The sequenced sample was naive CD8+ T cells sorted from blood. CDR3 loop: CASSRGNEQFF. The CDR3 bases are TGTGCCAGCAGCCGGGGCAATGAGCAGTTCTTC.